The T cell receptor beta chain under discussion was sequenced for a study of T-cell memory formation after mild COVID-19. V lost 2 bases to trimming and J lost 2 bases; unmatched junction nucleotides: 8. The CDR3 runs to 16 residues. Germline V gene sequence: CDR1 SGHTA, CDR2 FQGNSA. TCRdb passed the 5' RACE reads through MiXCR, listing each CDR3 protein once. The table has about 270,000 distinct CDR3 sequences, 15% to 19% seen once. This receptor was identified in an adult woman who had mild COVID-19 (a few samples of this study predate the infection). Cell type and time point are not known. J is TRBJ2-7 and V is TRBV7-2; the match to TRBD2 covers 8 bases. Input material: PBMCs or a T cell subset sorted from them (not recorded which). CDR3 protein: CASSLSFSGAAYEQYF. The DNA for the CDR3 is TGTGCCAGCAGCTTAAGTTTTAGCGGGGCTGCCTACGAGCAGTACTTC.